These 11 T cell receptor beta chains share one sample of origin, sequenced in a study of cytomegalovirus exposure and HLA in healthy donors. PCR was performed using 60 Vbeta and 13 Jbeta primers. TCRdb keeps only in-frame clones here, not all; method: immunoSEQ multiplex PCR. The table records around 160,000 clones, 75% of them present only once. What was sequenced was PBMCs. The receptors here all came from a male donor in good health and CMV-seronegative.

The chain is built from TRBV7-8 and TRBJ2-1; no clear D. CDR3 length: 16 residues. The germline V and J ends were trimmed by 2 bases and 3 bases, with 14 bases remaining between them. Germline values: CDR1 SGHVS, CDR2 FQNEAQ. CDR3 bases: TGTGCCAGCAGCTTAACCGGCAGACAAATCTACAATGAGCAGTTCTTC. This translates into CASSLTGRQIYNEQFF.

The chain couples TRBV27 to TRBJ2-1, with 10 bases identical to TRBD2. This CDR3 region has 13 residues. Unmatched junction bases numbered 2, after V lost 9 bases and J lost 3 bases. Germline V gene lookup returns CDR1 MNHEY and CDR2 SMNVEV (reference sequence). The CDR3 nucleotides are TGTGCCAGTAGACTAGCGGGCTACAATGAGCAGTTCTTC. It yields the protein CASRLAGYNEQFF.

The chain uses TRBV7-3 and TRBJ2-5, with TRBD2 matching over 7 bases. This CDR3 has 14 amino acids. The germline V gene encodes CDR1 SGHTA and CDR2 FQGTGA. Germline trimming cut 3 bases from V and 4 bases from J; bases unmatched to any gene: 5. This CDR3 reads CASSFGGSRETQYF. The CDR3 nucleotides read TGTGCCAGCAGCTTTGGCGGGAGTAGAGAGACCCAGTACTTC.

This CDR3 is CASSETAAAYEQYF. In nucleotides, the CDR3 is TGTGCCAGCAGTGAAACGGCGGCAGCTTACGAGCAGTACTTC. This chain joins TRBV2 and TRBJ2-7; D not certain. Between the trimmed V and J ends, which lost 2 bases and 4 bases, there was a span of 12 bases. CDR1 and CDR2 from the germline V gene are SNHLY and FYNNEI. The CDR3 is 14 amino acids.

The rearrangement uses TRBV19 and TRBJ2-2, with D perhaps TRBD2 (5 bases). Trimming took 5 bases from V and 0 from J, leaving 16 bases between them. This CDR3 contains 17 residues. Per germline, CDR1 LNHDA and CDR2 SQIVND (reference sequence). CDR3 region: CASSAPERRANTGELFF. CDR3 DNA: TGTGCCAGTAGTGCCCCCGAGCGGCGCGCGAACACCGGGGAGCTGTTTTTT. The whole variable domain, remainder taken from reference TRBV19 and TRBJ2-2, is DGGITQSPKYLFRKEGQNVTLSCEQNLNHDAMYWYRQDPGQGLRLIYYSQIVNDFQKGDIAEGYSVSREKKESFPLTVTSAQKNPTAFYLCASSAPERRANTGELFFGEGSRLTVL.

This clone has only a few counts. The chain links TRBV5-8 to TRBJ1-5; the match to TRBD1 covers 9 bases. Germline V gives CDR1 SGHTS, CDR2 YDEGEE. The CDR3 runs to 15 residues. V lost 0 bases to trimming and J lost 3 bases; unmatched junction nucleotides: 1. The CDR3 DNA reads as TGTGCCAGCAGCTTGGACAGGGGGCTCAATCAGCCCCAGCATTTT. Translating gives CASSLDRGLNQPQHF.

This clone was found once. The rearrangement links TRBV27 to TRBJ2-5; the D gene is possibly TRBD2 (7 bases). The CDR3 has 14 residues. Deletions cut 3 bases from V and 7 bases from J, with 15 bases between. CDR1 MNHEY and CDR2 SMNVEV come from the germline V gene (reference sequence). The CDR3 bases are TGTGCCAGCAGTTTGGGACAAAGGGGGGGGACCCAGTACTTC. Encoded protein: CASSLGQRGGTQYF.

The chain recombines TRBV5-4 with TRBJ2-7, with TRBD1 as a possible D gene (6 bases). The CDR3 has 15 residues. Germline V gene lookup returns CDR1 SGHNT and CDR2 YYREEE (reference sequence). Trimming removed 3 bases at V and 4 bases at J, with 17 bases between. In DNA form, the CDR3 reads TGTGCCAGCAGCTCTGCTAGAGGGGGTCTTTACGAGCAGTACTTC. Residues: CASSSARGGLYEQYF. Full variable domain (missing parts from reference TRBV5-4 and TRBJ2-7): ETGVTQSPTHLIKTRGQQVTLRCSSQSGHNTVSWYQQALGQGPQFIFQYYREEENGRGNFPPRFSGLQFPNYSSELNVNALELDDSALYLCASSSARGGLYEQYFGPGTRLTVT.

V and J are TRBV19 and TRBJ2-5, with TRBD2 as a possible D gene (6 bases). Germline lookup yields CDR1 LNHDA and CDR2 SQIVND (reference sequence). The CDR3 extends over 15 amino acids. V dropped 3 bases and J dropped 4 bases, with 15 bases sitting between them. The CDR3 spells CASSMGLARRETQYF. The CDR3 bases are TGTGCCAGTAGTATGGGTCTAGCGAGACGAGAGACCCAGTACTTC.

V gene TRBV6-4 combines with J gene TRBJ2-3; D is possibly TRBD1 (6 bases). The length of the CDR3 is 14 residues. In germline, CDR1 is MRHNA, CDR2 SNTAGT. V was clipped by 5 bases and J by 4 bases, with 13 bases between them. The CDR3 DNA reads as TGTGCCAGCAGTCTTAAGGGGGAAGCAGATACGCAGTATTTT. It translates to CASSLKGEADTQYF.

The V and J genes are TRBV2 and TRBJ1-1, with 8 bases matching TRBD1. The CDR3 has 15 amino acids. Per the germline V gene, CDR1 is SNHLY and CDR2 is FYNNEI. V shed 3 bases and J 2 bases; nucleotides not matched to a gene: 5. The CDR3 spells CASSDSGTGNTEAFF. As DNA, the CDR3 is TGTGCCAGCAGTGATTCCGGGACAGGCAACACTGAAGCTTTCTTT.